This T cell receptor beta chain was identified during a study of T cell repertoires in cytomegalovirus infection. As for the study in general: Alongside well-studied HLA-B-restricted CMV epitopes, recently identified HLA-C-restricted CMV epitopes were also used. Public TCR beta signature analysis indicated the presence of both CMV infection and matching HLA type. Overall study findings and caveats: Cumulative public TCR beta family frequency identified carriers of CMV plus the relevant HLA. HLA-C-restricted CMV clonotypes gave the most frequent clonotype in two of eight donors.

MiXCR, applied by TCRdb to the reads, yields one record per CDR3 protein. Among a few hundred thousand distinct CDR3 sequences listed, about 35% were seen once. Concerning this clonotype: Its target is not known.

This CDR3 is 14 amino acids long. Germline lookup yields CDR1 SGHTA and CDR2 FQGNSA. V was pared by 9 bases and J by 4 bases, with 8 bases of the junction left unmatched. The rearrangement links TRBV7-2 to TRBJ2-3; TRBD2 matches at 9 bases. This TCR was sampled from a human donor in good health (CMV status not recorded). Some clones in this sample may be carry-over from other donors' samples. Sequencing used cultured PBMCs, obtained from culture after CMV antigen stimulation. The CDR3 loop is CASNRGRASDTQYF. CDR3 bases: TGTGCCAGTAACCGCGGGAGGGCCTCAGATACGCAGTATTTT.